The present TCR beta chain was sequenced within a study of yellow fever vaccine responses in identical twins. General observations from the study: Twins reportedly appeared to share part of their vaccine T cell response while keeping part individual.

The CDR3 spans 13 residues. In germline, CDR1 is SNHLY, CDR2 FYNNEI. Between the trimmed V and J ends, which lost 1 base and 6 bases, there was a span of 7 bases. With regard to this clonotype: What it recognizes is unknown.

In TCRdb, the RT-PCR reads were re-called with MiXCR into one record per CDR3 protein. The sample includes about 19,000 distinct CDR3 sequences, roughly 75% of them seen just once. V and J are TRBV2 and TRBJ2-4; D tentatively fits TRBD1 or TRBD2 (5 bases each). This clonotype originated in a young woman who received the yellow fever vaccine. This specimen was T cells from blood (PBMCs), unsorted or a sorted subset (not recorded which), taken before or after yellow fever vaccination (not recorded which). CDR3 DNA sequence: TGTGCCAGCAGTGAAGATGGGGGAAACATTCAGTACTTC. This translates into CASSEDGGNIQYF.